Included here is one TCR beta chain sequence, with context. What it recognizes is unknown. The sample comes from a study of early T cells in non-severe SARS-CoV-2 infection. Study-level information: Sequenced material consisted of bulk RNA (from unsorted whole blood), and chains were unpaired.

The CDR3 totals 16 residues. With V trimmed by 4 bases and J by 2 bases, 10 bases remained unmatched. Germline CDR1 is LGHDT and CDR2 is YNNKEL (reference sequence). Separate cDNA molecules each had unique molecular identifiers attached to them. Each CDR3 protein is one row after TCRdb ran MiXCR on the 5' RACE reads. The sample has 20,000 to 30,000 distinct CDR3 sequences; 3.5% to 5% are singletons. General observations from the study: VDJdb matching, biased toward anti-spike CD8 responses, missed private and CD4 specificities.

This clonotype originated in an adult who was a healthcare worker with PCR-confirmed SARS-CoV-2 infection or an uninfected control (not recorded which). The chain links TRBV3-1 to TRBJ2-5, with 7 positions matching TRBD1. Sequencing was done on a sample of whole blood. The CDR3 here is CASSPRTGALQETQYF. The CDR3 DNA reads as TGTGCCAGCAGCCCGCGAACAGGGGCCCTTCAAGAGACCCAGTACTTC.